The T cell receptor (beta chain) under discussion was sequenced for a study of blood T cell repertoires in COVID-19. Study background: The United States, Italy and Spain provided the acute and convalescent COVID-19 samples. Sources were T cells, B-cell-depleted T cells, or PBMCs; the material itself was cDNA or gDNA.

Source study methods: Reference gene primer amplification gave estimated nucleated cell counts. Here immunoSEQ multiplex PCR was the method, and the copy in TCRdb shows in-frame clones only, minus some. V and J calls and clone size are as listed in that table; D and trimming were resolved from the DNA. The data contain around 150,000 clones, approximately 87% of them seen just once; the ten biggest clones take up less than 2.5%. CDR1 is SEHNR and CDR2 is FQNEAQ in the germline V gene (reference sequence). V shed 6 bases and J shed 8 bases, with 16 bases lying between them. CDR3 length: 13 residues. This TCR derives from a man in his fifties or sixties with active COVID-19. The chain couples TRBV7-9 to TRBJ1-2; TRBD1 is a possible D gene (5 bases). Sequencing was performed on peripheral blood. CDR3 in DNA: TGTGCCAGCAGTCCTAACGCGGGGGGAGGCTACACCTTC. This translates into CASSPNAGGGYTF.